A single sample is the source of the 21 T cell receptor beta chains below, sequenced in a study of cytomegalovirus exposure and HLA in healthy donors. The primer mix had 60 Vbeta and 13 Jbeta primers. The table came from immunoSEQ multiplex PCR; TCRdb's copy has only in-frame clones and leaves some out. The data show roughly 160,000 clones, about three quarters seen once. The sequencing sample was made of PBMCs. The source is a man aged 50 to 59 in good health and CMV-seropositive.

V gene TRBV5-4 combines with J gene TRBJ2-7, with 7 bases lining up with TRBD2. This CDR3 contains 15 residues. J lost 0 bases, V lost 0 bases, and 3 bases had no gene match. CDR1 and CDR2 from the germline V gene are SGHNT and YYREEE (reference sequence). CDR3 loop: CASSLGAGSSYEQYV. The CDR3 DNA follows: TGTGCCAGCAGCTTGGGAGCGGGGAGCTCCTACGAGCAGTACGTC.

This clone was seen a handful of times. The V gene is TRBV6-1, the J gene TRBJ2-3, with 8 bases lining up with TRBD1. Germline V gene data show CDR1 as MNHNS and CDR2 as SASEGT. V lost 1 base and J lost 4; bases outside the gene matches: 4. This CDR3 has 15 residues. CDR3 nucleotides: TGTGCCAGCAGTGAAGGCAGGGGGCCGGCAGATACGCAGTATTTT. Its translation: CASSEGRGPADTQYF.

This clone was found once. This chain joins TRBV4-2 and TRBJ2-7; 7 bases fit TRBD2. V lost 0 bases to trimming and J lost 3 bases; unmatched junction nucleotides: 11. Germline assignment: CDR1 LGHNA and CDR2 YNFKEQ. The CDR3 is made up of 17 amino acids. CDR3 sequence: CASSQDSLSGTNYEQYF. DNA for the CDR3: TGTGCCAGCAGCCAAGATAGTTTATCGGGGACTAACTACGAGCAGTACTTC.

V gene TRBV6-5 combines with J gene TRBJ1-2; no reliable D call. CDR3 length: 13 residues. Germline V lookup: CDR1 MNHEY, CDR2 SVGAGI. Trimming took off 0 bases at V and 8 bases at J, with 10 bases between the two ends. The CDR3 loop reads CASSYSRQRGYTF. CDR3 DNA: TGTGCCAGCAGTTACTCGAGGCAGCGCGGCTACACCTTC.

This chain links TRBV2 with TRBJ1-4, with 7 positions matching TRBD1. J lost 4 bases, V lost 5 bases, and 7 bases had no gene match. In germline, CDR1 is SNHLY, CDR2 FYNNEI. The CDR3 has 15 residues. CDR3 coding DNA: TGTGCCAGCAGTTGGGTAGACAGGGTTAATGAAAAACTGTTTTTT. Amino acids: CASSWVDRVNEKLFF.

The chain couples TRBV15 to TRBJ1-1, with 7 bases matching TRBD1. Germline V gene data show CDR1 as LNHNV and CDR2 as YYDKDF (reference sequence). V trimming: 2 bases; J trimming: 6 bases; junction bases outside the gene matches: 0. The CDR3 contains 12 residues. Written as DNA, the CDR3 is TGTGCCACCAGCAGACAGGGGGCTGAAGCTTTCTTT. It specifies CATSRQGAEAFF.

This clone was seen a single time. The gene calls are TRBV29-1 and TRBJ1-2; D unclear. In germline, CDR1 is SQVTM, CDR2 ANQGSEA. V was clipped by 3 bases and J by 7 bases, with 9 bases between them. CDR3 length: 11 amino acids. The CDR3 reads CSVDLTSGYTF. The CDR3 DNA sequence: TGCAGCGTTGATCTTACGAGTGGCTACACCTTC. Based on the CDR3 plus reference TRBV29-1 and TRBJ1-2, the full variable domain is SAVISQKPSRDICQRGTSLTIQCQVDSQVTMMFWYRQQPGQSLTLIATANQGSEATYESGFVIDKFPISRPNLTFSTLTVSNMSPEDSSIYLCSVDLTSGYTFGSGTRLTVV.

Only a few counts were recorded for this clone. This rearrangement joins TRBV7-9 to TRBJ1-4; 9 nucleotides line up with TRBD1. V shed 5 bases, J shed 7 bases, and the junction held 8 bases outside the gene matches. The CDR3 contains 15 residues. The germline V gene has CDR1 SEHNR and CDR2 FQNEAQ (reference sequence). CDR3 residues: CASSAYRGRIEKLFF. The CDR3 nucleotides read TGTGCCAGCAGCGCCTACAGGGGGCGCATTGAAAAACTGTTTTTT.

The chain couples TRBV9 to TRBJ2-5; a weak D match, TRBD1 (5 bases). Near its end, the DNA agrees better with TRBJ2-7, so the J call may be wrong. Germline V gives CDR1 SGDLS, CDR2 YYNGEE. This CDR3 region has 15 residues. The CDR3 DNA follows: TGTGCCAGCAGCGTAGGGGCCGGACAACTCAACGAGCAGTACTTC. This encodes CASSVGAGQLNEQYF.

The genes are TRBV10-3 and TRBJ2-2, with a tentative D call TRBD2 (7 bases). In germline, CDR1 is ENHRY, CDR2 SYGVKD. Trimming removed 6 bases at V and 3 bases at J, with 14 bases between. This CDR3 is built from 15 residues. The CDR3 sequence: CAIRGGAQDTGELFF. Here the CDR3 DNA reads TGTGCCATCAGGGGGGGGGCGCAGGACACCGGGGAGCTGTTTTTT.

This clone has a handful of counts. In nucleotides, the CDR3 is TGCGCCAGCACTAGCGGGGGTCCTTCTAGCACAGATACGCAGTATTTT. Its protein product is CASTSGGPSSTDTQYF. The rearrangement uses TRBV5-1 and TRBJ2-3, with TRBD2 matching 10 bases. V was pared by 6 bases and J by 0 bases, with 7 bases of the junction left unmatched. CDR3 length: 16 residues. Per germline, CDR1 SGHRS and CDR2 YFSETQ. Based on the CDR3 plus reference TRBV5-1 and TRBJ2-3, the full variable domain is KAGVTQTPRYLIKTRGQQVTLSCSPISGHRSVSWYQQTPGQGLQFLFEYFSETQRNKGNFPGRFSGRQFSNSRSEMNVSTLELGDSALYLCASTSGGPSSTDTQYFGPGTRLTVL.

The V call is TRBV30, the J call TRBJ1-1; no clear D. The CDR3 is 14 residues long. From germline, CDR1 is GTSNPN and CDR2 SVGIG (reference sequence). V was clipped by 4 bases and J by 1 base, with 13 bases between them. In DNA, the CDR3 is TGTGCCTGGACCGCTAAGGGAGGGAACACTGAAGCTTTCTTT. It yields the protein CAWTAKGGNTEAFF.

This clone was seen a single time. The chain recombines TRBV28 with TRBJ1-1, with a weak D call TRBD1 (5 bases). Germline lookup yields CDR1 MDHEN and CDR2 SYDVKM. The CDR3 totals 12 residues. Trimming pared 3 bases from V and 7 bases from J, leaving 9 bases between. The CDR3: CASSLGEGEAFF. The CDR3 DNA is TGTGCCAGCAGTTTGGGGGAGGGTGAAGCTTTCTTT.

In this sample, this clone turned up a few times. The chain joins TRBV4-1 to TRBJ1-1, with 8 bases aligning to TRBD1. The CDR3 has 17 residues. V lost 4 bases and J lost 1; bases outside the gene matches: 11. Per germline, CDR1 MGHRA and CDR2 YSYEKL. CDR3 sequence (DNA): TGCGCCAGCAGCCTAGGGGGGGACAGGAGACAGAACACTGAAGCTTTCTTT. Protein product: CASSLGGDRRQNTEAFF.

V and J are TRBV5-6 and TRBJ1-1; D is unclear. The V end was cut by 2 bases, the J end by 6 bases, with 8 bases between. The CDR3 consists of 12 residues. Germline V lookup: CDR1 SGHDT, CDR2 YYEEEE. CDR3: CASSFNQAEAFF. Here the CDR3 DNA reads TGTGCCAGCAGCTTCAACCAGGCTGAAGCTTTCTTT. The variable domain in full, completed from reference TRBV5-6 and TRBJ1-1, reads DAGVTQSPTHLIKTRGQQVTLRCSPKSGHDTVSWYQQALGQGPQFIFQYYEEEERQRGNFPDRFSGHQFPNYSSELNVNALLLGDSALYLCASSFNQAEAFFGQGTRLTVV.

The chain uses TRBV4-3 and TRBJ1-1, with a possible D match to TRBD1 (5 bases). There are 13 residues in the CDR3. Trimming shortened V by 8 bases and J by 2 bases, and 12 bases separated the two germline ends. Germline CDR1 and CDR2: LGHNA and YSLEER. The CDR3 DNA reads as TGCGCCAGCTCGACAGCTCTTAACACTGAAGCTTTCTTT. Protein sequence: CASSTALNTEAFF.

The chain has TRBV19 and TRBJ1-6; D is uncertain. The CDR3 runs to 13 residues. Trimming removed 6 bases at V and 10 bases at J, with 13 bases between. Germline CDR1 is LNHDA and CDR2 is SQIVND (reference sequence). In DNA, the CDR3 is TGTGCCAGTAGCGCCTTTGGGGAGTCACCCCTCCACTTT. As protein: CASSAFGESPLHF.

The gene calls are TRBV5-6 and TRBJ2-3, with 10 nucleotides matching TRBD1. The V gene end was trimmed by 4 bases and the J gene end by 5 bases; junction bases not matched to a gene: 7. Germline V gene sequence: CDR1 SGHDT, CDR2 YYEEEE. This CDR3 is 15 amino acids long. The CDR3 DNA is TGTGCCAGCAGCCATAGACAGGGGGCGAAAGATACGCAGTATTTT. As protein: CASSHRQGAKDTQYF.

V gene TRBV9 combines with J gene TRBJ2-1; 9 bases are shared with TRBD1. The trim removed 2 bases at V and 1 base at J, leaving 10 bases unmatched. The CDR3 consists of 18 residues. Germline-derived CDR1 and CDR2 are SGDLS and YYNGEE. The CDR3 bases are TGTGCCAGCAGCGTCCCCCGGACAGGGGAATATTCCTACAATGAGCAGTTCTTC. Translating it yields CASSVPRTGEYSYNEQFF.

The rearrangement links TRBV25-1 to TRBJ1-2; 8 nucleotides agree with TRBD1. V was clipped by 7 bases and J by 7 bases; unmatched bases: 5. The CDR3 totals 12 residues. In germline, CDR1 is MGHDK, CDR2 SYGVNS. The CDR3 DNA reads TGTGCCAGCACCCGGACAGGGATTGGCTACACCTTC. Its protein product is CASTRTGIGYTF.

This chain uses TRBV5-1 with TRBJ1-1, with D perhaps matching TRBD1 (5 bases). Trimming removed 4 bases from V and 1 base from J, with 20 bases in between. Germline CDR1 reads SGHRS; CDR2 reads YFSETQ. The length of the CDR3 is 17 residues. The CDR3 DNA reads as TGCGCCAGCAGCCAACAGGCCATAGGGTGGACGAACACTGAAGCTTTCTTT. Translating it yields CASSQQAIGWTNTEAFF.